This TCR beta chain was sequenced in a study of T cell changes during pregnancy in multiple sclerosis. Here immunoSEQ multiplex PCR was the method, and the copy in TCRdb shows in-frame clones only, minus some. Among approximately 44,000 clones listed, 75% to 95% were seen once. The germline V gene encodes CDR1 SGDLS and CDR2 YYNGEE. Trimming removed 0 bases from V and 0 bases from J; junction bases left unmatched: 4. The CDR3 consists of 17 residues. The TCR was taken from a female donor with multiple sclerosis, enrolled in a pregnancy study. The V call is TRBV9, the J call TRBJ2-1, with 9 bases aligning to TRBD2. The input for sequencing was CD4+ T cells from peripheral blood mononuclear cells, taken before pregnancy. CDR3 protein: CASSVGSGGTSYNEQFF. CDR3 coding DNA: TGTGCCAGCAGCGTAGGTAGCGGGGGCACCTCCTACAATGAGCAGTTCTTC.